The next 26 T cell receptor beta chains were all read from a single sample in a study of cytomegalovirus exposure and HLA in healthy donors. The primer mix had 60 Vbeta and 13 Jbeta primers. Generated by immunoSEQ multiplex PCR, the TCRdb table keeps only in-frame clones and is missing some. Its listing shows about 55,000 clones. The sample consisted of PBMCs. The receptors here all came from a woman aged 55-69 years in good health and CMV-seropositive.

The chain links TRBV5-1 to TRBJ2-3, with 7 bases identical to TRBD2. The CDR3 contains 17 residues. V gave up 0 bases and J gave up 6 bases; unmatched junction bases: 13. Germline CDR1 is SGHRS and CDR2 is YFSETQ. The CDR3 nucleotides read TGCGCCAGCAGCTTGGCGGCTAGCGGAAAGAGTTTGGATACGCAGTATTTT. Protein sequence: CASSLAASGKSLDTQYF.

The CDR3 DNA is TGTGCCATCAGTGAGGACTTTGATTCACCCCTCCACTTT. Its protein is CAISEDFDSPLHF. The chain is built from TRBV10-3 and TRBJ1-6, with D hard to call. CDR3 length equals 13 residues. CDR1 is ENHRY, CDR2 SYGVKD, per germline. Trimming cost V 2 bases and J 8 bases, with 7 bases left between them.

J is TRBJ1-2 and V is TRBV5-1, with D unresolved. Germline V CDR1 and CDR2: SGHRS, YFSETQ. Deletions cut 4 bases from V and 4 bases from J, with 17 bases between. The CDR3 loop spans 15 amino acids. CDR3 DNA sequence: TGCGCCAGCAGCCGGGAGGTCAGTTCATCCTATGGCTACACCTTC. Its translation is CASSREVSSSYGYTF.

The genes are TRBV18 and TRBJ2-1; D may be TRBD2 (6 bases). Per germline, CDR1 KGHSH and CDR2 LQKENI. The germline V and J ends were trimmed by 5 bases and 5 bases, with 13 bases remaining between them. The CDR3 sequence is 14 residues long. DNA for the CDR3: TGTGCCAGCTCAGCGGGACTGGGAGACAATGAGCAGTTCTTC. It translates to CASSAGLGDNEQFF.

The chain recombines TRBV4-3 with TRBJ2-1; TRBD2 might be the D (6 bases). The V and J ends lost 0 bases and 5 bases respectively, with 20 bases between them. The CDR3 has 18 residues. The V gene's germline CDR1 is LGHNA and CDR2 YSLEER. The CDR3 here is CASSQDHISGEWDNEQFF. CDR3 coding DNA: TGCGCCAGCAGCCAAGATCATATCTCGGGGGAATGGGACAATGAGCAGTTCTTC.

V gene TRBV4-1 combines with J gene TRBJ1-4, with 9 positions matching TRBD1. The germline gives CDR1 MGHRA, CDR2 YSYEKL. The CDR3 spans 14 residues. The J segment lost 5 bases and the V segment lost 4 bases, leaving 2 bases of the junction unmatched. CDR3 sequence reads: CASSLGTGNEKLFF. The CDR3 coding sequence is TGCGCCAGCAGCCTTGGGACAGGGAATGAAAAACTGTTTTTT.

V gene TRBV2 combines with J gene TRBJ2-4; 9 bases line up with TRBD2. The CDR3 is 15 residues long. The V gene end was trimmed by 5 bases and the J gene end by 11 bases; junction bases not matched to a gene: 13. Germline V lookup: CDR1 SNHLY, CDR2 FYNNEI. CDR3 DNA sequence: TGTGCCAGCAGTAGTCTTAGCGGGGGTCCTCCCGTTCAGTACTTC. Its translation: CASSSLSGGPPVQYF.

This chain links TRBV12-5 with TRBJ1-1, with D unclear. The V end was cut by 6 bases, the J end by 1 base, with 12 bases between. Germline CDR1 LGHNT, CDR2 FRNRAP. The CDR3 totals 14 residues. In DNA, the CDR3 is TGTGCTAGTGGAAGTGAGGGCCGGAACACTGAAGCTTTCTTT. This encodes CASGSEGRNTEAFF.

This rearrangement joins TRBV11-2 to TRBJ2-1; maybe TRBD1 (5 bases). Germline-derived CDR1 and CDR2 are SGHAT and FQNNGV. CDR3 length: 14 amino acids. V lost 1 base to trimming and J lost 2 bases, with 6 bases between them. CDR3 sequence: CASSLGQTYNEQFF. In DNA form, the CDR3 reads TGTGCCAGCAGCTTAGGACAGACCTACAATGAGCAGTTCTTC.

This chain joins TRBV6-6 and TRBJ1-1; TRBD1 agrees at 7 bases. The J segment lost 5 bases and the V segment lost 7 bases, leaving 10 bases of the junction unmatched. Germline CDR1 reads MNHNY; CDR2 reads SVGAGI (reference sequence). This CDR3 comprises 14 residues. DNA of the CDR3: TGTGCCAGCAAGGGGTCCAGGGGGAATACTGAAGCTTTCTTT. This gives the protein CASKGSRGNTEAFF.

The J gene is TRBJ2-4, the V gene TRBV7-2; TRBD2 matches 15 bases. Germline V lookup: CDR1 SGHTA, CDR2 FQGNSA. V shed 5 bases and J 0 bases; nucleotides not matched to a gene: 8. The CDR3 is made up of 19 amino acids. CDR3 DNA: TGTGCCAGCAGCCCGGGACTAGCGGGGGGACTTCTAGCCAAAAACATTCAGTACTTC. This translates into CASSPGLAGGLLAKNIQYF.

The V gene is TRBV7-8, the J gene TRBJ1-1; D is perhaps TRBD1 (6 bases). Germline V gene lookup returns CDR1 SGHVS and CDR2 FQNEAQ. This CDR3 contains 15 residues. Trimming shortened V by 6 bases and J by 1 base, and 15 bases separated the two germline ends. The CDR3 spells CASRTAGTPNTEAFF. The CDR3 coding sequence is TGTGCCAGCAGAACTGCCGGGACACCGAACACTGAAGCTTTCTTT. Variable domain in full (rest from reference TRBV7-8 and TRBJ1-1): GAGVSQSPRYKVAKRGQDVALRCDPISGHVSLFWYQQALGQGPEFLTYFQNEAQLDKSGLPSDRFFAERPEGSVSTLKIQRTQQEDSAVYLCASRTAGTPNTEAFFGQGTRLTVV.

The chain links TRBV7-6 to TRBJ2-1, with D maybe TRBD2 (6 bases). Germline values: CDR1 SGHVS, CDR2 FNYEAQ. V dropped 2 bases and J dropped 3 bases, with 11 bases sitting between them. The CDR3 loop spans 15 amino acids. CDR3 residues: CASSLPGGSYNEQFF. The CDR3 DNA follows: TGTGCCAGCAGCTTACCCGGGGGTAGCTACAATGAGCAGTTCTTC. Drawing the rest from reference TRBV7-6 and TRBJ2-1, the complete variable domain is GAGVSQSPRYKVTKRGQDVALRCDPISGHVSLYWYRQALGQGPEFLTYFNYEAQQDKSGLPNDRFSAERPEGSISTLTIQRTEQRDSAMYRCASSLPGGSYNEQFFGPGTRLTVL.

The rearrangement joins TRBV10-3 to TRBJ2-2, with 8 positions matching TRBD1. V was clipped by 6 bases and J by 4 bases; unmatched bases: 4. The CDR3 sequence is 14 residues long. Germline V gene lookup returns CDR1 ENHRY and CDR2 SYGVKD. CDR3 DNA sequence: TGTGCCATCAGGACAGGGGCCAGCACCGGGGAGCTGTTTTTT. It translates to CAIRTGASTGELFF.

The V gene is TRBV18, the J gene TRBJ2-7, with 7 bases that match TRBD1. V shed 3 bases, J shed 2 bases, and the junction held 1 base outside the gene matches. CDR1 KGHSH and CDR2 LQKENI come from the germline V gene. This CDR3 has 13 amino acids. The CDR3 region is CASSPGQPYEQYF. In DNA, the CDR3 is TGTGCCAGCTCACCGGGACAGCCCTACGAGCAGTACTTC.

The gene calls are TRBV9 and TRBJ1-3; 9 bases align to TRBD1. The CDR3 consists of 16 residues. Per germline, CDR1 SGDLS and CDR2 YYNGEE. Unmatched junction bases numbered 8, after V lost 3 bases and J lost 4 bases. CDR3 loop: CASSARQGVGGNTIYF. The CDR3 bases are TGTGCCAGCAGCGCGCGACAGGGGGTAGGGGGAAACACCATATATTTT.

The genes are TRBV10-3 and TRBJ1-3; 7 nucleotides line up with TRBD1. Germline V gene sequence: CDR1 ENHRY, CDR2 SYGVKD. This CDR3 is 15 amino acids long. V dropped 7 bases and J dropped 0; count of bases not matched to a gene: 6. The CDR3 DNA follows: TGTGCCATCACAAGGACAGGAGGCTCTGGAAACACCATATATTTT. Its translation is CAITRTGGSGNTIYF.

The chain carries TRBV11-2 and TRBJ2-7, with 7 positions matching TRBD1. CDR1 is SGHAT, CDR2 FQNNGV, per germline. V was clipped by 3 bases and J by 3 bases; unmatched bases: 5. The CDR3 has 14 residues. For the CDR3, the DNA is TGTGCCAGCAGCTTTAGGGGGCGAGGCTACGAGCAGTACTTC. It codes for CASSFRGRGYEQYF.

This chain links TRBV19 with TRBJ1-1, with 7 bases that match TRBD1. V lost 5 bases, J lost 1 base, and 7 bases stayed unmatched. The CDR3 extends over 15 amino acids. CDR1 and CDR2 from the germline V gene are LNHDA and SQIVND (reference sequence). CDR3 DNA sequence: TGTGCCAGTAGTGACCCAGGGGGAGCGAACACTGAAGCTTTCTTT. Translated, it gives CASSDPGGANTEAFF.

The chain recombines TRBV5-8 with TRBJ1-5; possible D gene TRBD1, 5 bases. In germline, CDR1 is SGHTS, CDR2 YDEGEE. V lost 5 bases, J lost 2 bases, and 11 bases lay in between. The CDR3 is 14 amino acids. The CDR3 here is CASRRDLRNQPQHF. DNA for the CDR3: TGTGCCAGCAGGCGGGACTTACGCAATCAGCCCCAGCATTTT. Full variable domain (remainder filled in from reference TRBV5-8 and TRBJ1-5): EAGVTQSPTHLIKTRGQQATLRCSPISGHTSVYWYQQALGLGLQFLLWYDEGEERNRGNFPPRFSGRQFPNYSSELNVNALELEDSALYLCASRRDLRNQPQHFGDGTRLSIL.

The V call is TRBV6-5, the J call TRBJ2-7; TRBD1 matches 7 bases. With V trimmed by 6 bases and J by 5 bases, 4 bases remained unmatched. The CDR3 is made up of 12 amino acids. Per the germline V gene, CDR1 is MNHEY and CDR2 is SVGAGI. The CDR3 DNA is TGTGCCAGCAGAAAAACAGGGGACGAGCAGTACTTC. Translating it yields CASRKTGDEQYF.

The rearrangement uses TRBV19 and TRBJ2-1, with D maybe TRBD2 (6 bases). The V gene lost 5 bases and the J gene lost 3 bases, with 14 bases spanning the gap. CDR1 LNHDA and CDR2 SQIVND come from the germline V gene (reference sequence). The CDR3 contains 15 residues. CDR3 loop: CASSDRGVGYNEQFF. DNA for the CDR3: TGTGCCAGTAGTGATCGCGGGGTTGGCTACAATGAGCAGTTCTTC.

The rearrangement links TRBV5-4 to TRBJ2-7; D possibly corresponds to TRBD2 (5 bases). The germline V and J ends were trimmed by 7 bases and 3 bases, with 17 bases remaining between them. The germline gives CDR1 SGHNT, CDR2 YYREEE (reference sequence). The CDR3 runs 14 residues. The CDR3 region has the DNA TGTGCCAGCGGCCCGATAGCGAAGGACTACGAGCAGTACTTC. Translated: CASGPIAKDYEQYF.

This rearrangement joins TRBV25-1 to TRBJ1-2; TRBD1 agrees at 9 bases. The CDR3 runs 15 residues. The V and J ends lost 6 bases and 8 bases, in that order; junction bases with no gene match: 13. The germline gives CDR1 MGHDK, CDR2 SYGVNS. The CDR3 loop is CASRDDRGAFEGYTF. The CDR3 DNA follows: TGTGCCAGCAGGGATGACAGGGGGGCCTTCGAAGGCTACACCTTC.

Here the CDR3 DNA reads TGTGCCAGCAGAGCGGGGGGCGGCACAGATACGCAGTATTTT. It encodes CASRAGGGTDTQYF. The chain links TRBV7-9 to TRBJ2-3; TRBD2 agrees at 9 bases. Germline CDR1 reads SEHNR; CDR2 reads FQNEAQ (reference sequence). CDR3 length: 14 amino acids. V lost 6 bases and J lost 1; bases outside the gene matches: 2.

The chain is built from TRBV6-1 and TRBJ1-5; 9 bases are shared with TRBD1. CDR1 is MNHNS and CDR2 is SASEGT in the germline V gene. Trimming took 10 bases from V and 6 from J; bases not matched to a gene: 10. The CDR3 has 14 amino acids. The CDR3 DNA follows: TGTGCCACCCAGACAGGGGGGTCCTTTCAGCCCCAGCATTTT. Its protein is CATQTGGSFQPQHF.